Listed below are T cell receptor beta chains from one sample, sequenced in a study of cytomegalovirus exposure and HLA in healthy donors. Here immunoSEQ multiplex PCR was the method, and the copy in TCRdb shows in-frame clones only, minus some. The sample has 150,000 or so clones, around 77% seen once. Material: PBMCs. These receptors originate from a man aged 35-49 years in good health and CMV-seronegative. The CDR3 runs from the conserved cysteine through the conserved F or W. The order of the fields is CDR3 length, V gene, clone size, D gene, J gene, CDR3 DNA, CDR3 protein. A D gene is named only where the DNA matches it firmly. Only some rows state a clone size, as once, few, many or a class for expanded clones.

cdr3_length: 12
v_call: TRBV7-3
clone_size: -
d_call: -
j_call: TRBJ2-1
cdr3_nt: TGTGCCAGCAGCTTAACAGCATCTGAGCAGTTCTTC
cdr3_aa: CASSLTASEQFF

cdr3_length: 16
v_call: TRBV10-1
clone_size: -
d_call: -
j_call: TRBJ2-2
cdr3_nt: TGCGCCAGCAGCATATGGACGGGAGAACTGGTCGGGGAGCTGTTTTTT
cdr3_aa: CASSIWTGELVGELFF

cdr3_length: 16
v_call: TRBV4-1
clone_size: -
d_call: TRBD2
j_call: TRBJ2-3
cdr3_nt: TGCGCCAGCAGCCAAGTAAAGCGGGAGGGCCCTGATACGCAGTATTTT
cdr3_aa: CASSQVKREGPDTQYF

cdr3_length: 13
v_call: TRBV5-1
clone_size: -
d_call: -
j_call: TRBJ1-1
cdr3_nt: TGCGCCAGCAGCCCCTCAGGAACCACTGAAGCTTTCTTT
cdr3_aa: CASSPSGTTEAFF

cdr3_length: 16
v_call: TRBV15
clone_size: -
d_call: TRBD2
j_call: TRBJ2-5
cdr3_nt: TGTGCCACCAGCAGAGAGACTAGCGGGAGGGAAGAGACCCAGTACTTC
cdr3_aa: CATSRETSGREETQYF

cdr3_length: 13
v_call: TRBV30
clone_size: once
d_call: -
j_call: TRBJ1-1
cdr3_nt: TGTGCCTGGAGTGTACCAGGGATGATGGCAGCTTTCTTT
cdr3_aa: CAWSVPGMMAAFF

cdr3_length: 13
v_call: TRBV7-6
clone_size: -
d_call: -
j_call: TRBJ1-1
cdr3_nt: TGTGCCAGCAGCTCGACAGGCAACACTGAAGCTTTCTTT
cdr3_aa: CASSSTGNTEAFF

cdr3_length: 15
v_call: TRBV7-2
clone_size: once
d_call: -
j_call: TRBJ2-2
cdr3_nt: TGTGCCAGCAGCTTAATGTCCCCGCGGGGCGGGGAGCTGTTTTTT
cdr3_aa: CASSLMSPRGGELFF

cdr3_length: 14
v_call: TRBV5-1
clone_size: -
d_call: TRBD2
j_call: TRBJ2-7
cdr3_nt: TGCGCCAGCAACCGGGGGGTAGCGGGAAACGAGCAGTACTTC
cdr3_aa: CASNRGVAGNEQYF

cdr3_length: 15
v_call: TRBV5-6
clone_size: once
d_call: TRBD2
j_call: TRBJ2-7
cdr3_nt: TGTGCCAGCAGCCTAGGACTAGCGGGAGCCAACGAGCAGTACTTC
cdr3_aa: CASSLGLAGANEQYF

cdr3_length: 15
v_call: TRBV19
clone_size: -
d_call: TRBD1
j_call: TRBJ1-2
cdr3_nt: TGTGCCAGTAGTATACCGGGACAGGGGGCGAGGGGCTACACCTTC
cdr3_aa: CASSIPGQGARGYTF

cdr3_length: 11
v_call: TRBV19
clone_size: -
d_call: -
j_call: TRBJ1-1
cdr3_nt: TGTGCCAGCAGCGGGGCCACTGAAGCTTTCTTT
cdr3_aa: CASSGATEAFF

cdr3_length: 15
v_call: TRBV27
clone_size: -
d_call: -
j_call: TRBJ1-1
cdr3_nt: TGTGCCAGCAGTTTAATGGCCAGGGGCAACACTGAAGCTTTCTTT
cdr3_aa: CASSLMARGNTEAFF

cdr3_length: 10
v_call: TRBV29-1
clone_size: -
d_call: -
j_call: TRBJ1-1
cdr3_nt: TGCAGCGTTGATCGGGAGGAGGCTTTCTTT
cdr3_aa: CSVDREEAFF

cdr3_length: 14
v_call: TRBV25-1
clone_size: -
d_call: TRBD1
j_call: TRBJ1-6
cdr3_nt: TGTGCCAGCACCCAGGGGACAGACGATTCACCCCTCCACTTT
cdr3_aa: CASTQGTDDSPLHF

cdr3_length: 19
v_call: TRBV7-3
clone_size: -
d_call: TRBD2
j_call: TRBJ2-2
cdr3_nt: TGTGCCAGCAGCTTAAAAGGGCGAGGACTAGCGGGGAACACCGGGGAGCTGTTTTTT
cdr3_aa: CASSLKGRGLAGNTGELFF

cdr3_length: 17
v_call: TRBV5-4
clone_size: -
d_call: TRBD2
j_call: TRBJ2-2
cdr3_nt: TGTGCCAGCAGCATTACAGGGCGGCTAGCGGGAGAAGGGGAGCTGTTTTTT
cdr3_aa: CASSITGRLAGEGELFF

cdr3_length: 13
v_call: TRBV29-1
clone_size: -
d_call: -
j_call: TRBJ1-1
cdr3_nt: TGCAGCGTTCTGCAGGGGTTTAACACTGAAGCTTTCTTT
cdr3_aa: CSVLQGFNTEAFF

cdr3_length: 12
v_call: TRBV28
clone_size: -
d_call: -
j_call: TRBJ1-1
cdr3_nt: TGTGCCATTTCACACCGCTACACTGAAGCTTTCTTT
cdr3_aa: CAISHRYTEAFF

cdr3_length: 12
v_call: TRBV9
clone_size: -
d_call: -
j_call: TRBJ1-1
cdr3_nt: TGTGCCAGCAGCCCAGGTCGGACTGAAGCTTTCTTT
cdr3_aa: CASSPGRTEAFF

cdr3_length: 16
v_call: TRBV27
clone_size: few
d_call: -
j_call: TRBJ2-4
cdr3_nt: TGTGCCAGCAGTTTATCGGTTGGGGAGATGACGAACATTCAGTACTTC
cdr3_aa: CASSLSVGEMTNIQYF

cdr3_length: 15
v_call: TRBV28
clone_size: -
d_call: -
j_call: TRBJ2-2
cdr3_nt: TGTGCCAGCAGTTTATCGGCAGGGTGGCCCGGGGAGCTGTTTTTT
cdr3_aa: CASSLSAGWPGELFF

cdr3_length: 14
v_call: TRBV30
clone_size: -
d_call: TRBD2
j_call: TRBJ2-1
cdr3_nt: TGTGCCTTCGGGATGATTAGCGGGAGTAATGAGCAGTTCTTC
cdr3_aa: CAFGMISGSNEQFF

cdr3_length: 13
v_call: TRBV30
clone_size: -
d_call: -
j_call: TRBJ2-3
cdr3_nt: TGTGCCTGGCTACTAGCTGGAGCGGATACGCAGTATTTT
cdr3_aa: CAWLLAGADTQYF

cdr3_length: 11
v_call: TRBV6-6
clone_size: -
d_call: -
j_call: TRBJ1-4
cdr3_nt: TGTGCCAGCAGTTACGGTCGGGAGGGGTTTTTT
cdr3_aa: CASSYGREGFF

cdr3_length: 14
v_call: TRBV19
clone_size: once
d_call: TRBD1
j_call: TRBJ2-5
cdr3_nt: TGTGCCAGTAGTATCAACAGGGGGGAAGAGACCCAGTACTTC
cdr3_aa: CASSINRGEETQYF

cdr3_length: 16
v_call: TRBV28
clone_size: -
d_call: -
j_call: TRBJ1-5
cdr3_nt: TGTGCCAGCAGTTCCCACGGGGGGGCCTGGGATCAGCCCCAGCATTTT
cdr3_aa: CASSSHGGAWDQPQHF

cdr3_length: 13
v_call: TRBV30
clone_size: -
d_call: TRBD1
j_call: TRBJ2-7
cdr3_nt: TGTGCCTGGAGACCGGGACAGGGTTACGAGCAGTACTTC
cdr3_aa: CAWRPGQGYEQYF

cdr3_length: 15
v_call: TRBV29-1
clone_size: -
d_call: -
j_call: TRBJ1-4
cdr3_nt: TGCAGCGTCAAGACAGGCGGAGCAACTAATGAAAAACTGTTTTTT
cdr3_aa: CSVKTGGATNEKLFF

cdr3_length: 15
v_call: TRBV11-1
clone_size: -
d_call: TRBD1
j_call: TRBJ2-3
cdr3_nt: TGTGCCAGCAGCCCGACAGGGGAACGAGGAGATACGCAGTATTTT
cdr3_aa: CASSPTGERGDTQYF

cdr3_length: 13
v_call: TRBV11-2
clone_size: once
d_call: -
j_call: TRBJ1-3
cdr3_nt: TGTGCCAGCAGCACGGGTCCAGATACCACCATATATTTT
cdr3_aa: CASSTGPDTTIYF

cdr3_length: 12
v_call: TRBV30
clone_size: once
d_call: TRBD1
j_call: TRBJ1-2
cdr3_nt: TGTGCCTGGAGCGCGGGACAGTACGGCTACACCTTC
cdr3_aa: CAWSAGQYGYTF

cdr3_length: 14
v_call: TRBV7-8
clone_size: -
d_call: -
j_call: TRBJ2-5
cdr3_nt: TGTGCCAGCAGCCTCAGGGCCTACCAAGAGACCCAGTACTTC
cdr3_aa: CASSLRAYQETQYF

cdr3_length: 16
v_call: TRBV2
clone_size: -
d_call: -
j_call: TRBJ2-6
cdr3_nt: TGTGCCAGCAGTGAAGCGCGGACTCCTGGGGCCAACGTCCTGACTTTC
cdr3_aa: CASSEARTPGANVLTF

cdr3_length: 16
v_call: TRBV6-1
clone_size: -
d_call: TRBD1
j_call: TRBJ1-5
cdr3_nt: TGTGCCAGCAGTGAACGCAACAGGGGGCGGTATCAGCCCCAGCATTTT
cdr3_aa: CASSERNRGRYQPQHF

cdr3_length: 12
v_call: TRBV2
clone_size: -
d_call: -
j_call: TRBJ1-2
cdr3_nt: TGTGCCAGCAGGACAGGTCTGGGGGGGGACACCTTC
cdr3_aa: CASRTGLGGDTF

cdr3_length: 16
v_call: TRBV18
clone_size: -
d_call: TRBD1
j_call: TRBJ2-7
cdr3_nt: TGTGCCAGCTCACCACCGGTACAGGGGAGATCCTACGAGCAGTACTTC
cdr3_aa: CASSPPVQGRSYEQYF

cdr3_length: 13
v_call: TRBV5-6
clone_size: -
d_call: TRBD1
j_call: TRBJ1-2
cdr3_nt: TGTGCCAGCAGCGCGGGACAGAACTATGGCTACACCTTC
cdr3_aa: CASSAGQNYGYTF

cdr3_length: 14
v_call: TRBV9
clone_size: -
d_call: TRBD2
j_call: TRBJ2-5
cdr3_nt: TGTGCCAGCAGCGCTAGCGGGGCCCAAGAGACCCAGTACTTC
cdr3_aa: CASSASGAQETQYF

cdr3_length: 17
v_call: TRBV18
clone_size: -
d_call: TRBD1
j_call: TRBJ2-6
cdr3_nt: TGTGCCAGCTCACCAATGGGACAGGGGGCCGGGGCCAACGTCCTGACTTTC
cdr3_aa: CASSPMGQGAGANVLTF

cdr3_length: 15
v_call: TRBV4-2
clone_size: -
d_call: -
j_call: TRBJ2-1
cdr3_nt: TGTGCCAGCAGCCAAGAACTAGATCTTGGGAATGAGCAGTTCTTC
cdr3_aa: CASSQELDLGNEQFF

cdr3_length: 12
v_call: TRBV7-9
clone_size: -
d_call: -
j_call: TRBJ1-1
cdr3_nt: TGTTCCAGCAGCATAGACAGTACTGAAGCTTTCTTT
cdr3_aa: CSSSIDSTEAFF

cdr3_length: 14
v_call: TRBV5-1
clone_size: -
d_call: -
j_call: TRBJ2-3
cdr3_nt: TGCGCCAGCAGCTTGAACAGGGTCGCAGATACGCAGTATTTT
cdr3_aa: CASSLNRVADTQYF

cdr3_length: 13
v_call: TRBV2
clone_size: few
d_call: -
j_call: TRBJ1-2
cdr3_nt: TGTGCCAGCAGTTTGGTCCTGACTGATGGCTACACCTTC
cdr3_aa: CASSLVLTDGYTF

cdr3_length: 14
v_call: TRBV7-6
clone_size: -
d_call: -
j_call: TRBJ2-3
cdr3_nt: TGTGCCAGCAGCTTAGTTTCTCCGGTAGATACGCAGTATTTT
cdr3_aa: CASSLVSPVDTQYF

cdr3_length: 13
v_call: TRBV6-6
clone_size: -
d_call: TRBD1
j_call: TRBJ1-2
cdr3_nt: TGTGCCAGCAGTTACAGACAGGGCTATGGCTACACCTTC
cdr3_aa: CASSYRQGYGYTF

cdr3_length: 17
v_call: TRBV4-1
clone_size: -
d_call: TRBD1
j_call: TRBJ2-3
cdr3_nt: TGCGCCAGCAGCCAACCCGCGAGACAGGGGTTTGCAGATACGCAGTATTTT
cdr3_aa: CASSQPARQGFADTQYF

cdr3_length: 15
v_call: TRBV7-8
clone_size: -
d_call: -
j_call: TRBJ1-1
cdr3_nt: TGTGCCAGCAGCTTAGGGGGGGGGTCGGGCACTGAAGCTTTCTTT
cdr3_aa: CASSLGGGSGTEAFF

cdr3_length: 14
v_call: TRBV6-5
clone_size: -
d_call: TRBD1
j_call: TRBJ2-5
cdr3_nt: TGTGCCAGCAGGTCTGACAGGGGTTGGGAGACCCAGTACTTC
cdr3_aa: CASRSDRGWETQYF

cdr3_length: 14
v_call: TRBV19
clone_size: -
d_call: -
j_call: TRBJ1-4
cdr3_nt: TGTGCCAGTAGACAGGGAATAACTAATGAAAAACTGTTTTTT
cdr3_aa: CASRQGITNEKLFF

cdr3_length: 14
v_call: TRBV18
clone_size: -
d_call: -
j_call: TRBJ2-7
cdr3_nt: TGTGCCAGCTCACCACCGCTAGTCCCCTACGAGCAGTACTTC
cdr3_aa: CASSPPLVPYEQYF

cdr3_length: 12
v_call: TRBV7-9
clone_size: -
d_call: -
j_call: TRBJ1-1
cdr3_nt: TGTTCCAGCGGCAGGGAGAACACTGAAGCTTTCTTT
cdr3_aa: CSSGRENTEAFF

cdr3_length: 16
v_call: TRBV5-6
clone_size: -
d_call: TRBD2
j_call: TRBJ2-2
cdr3_nt: TGTGCCAGCAGCTCAGGGACTAGCGGGGGCACCGGGGAGCTGTTTTTT
cdr3_aa: CASSSGTSGGTGELFF

cdr3_length: 12
v_call: TRBV19
clone_size: few
d_call: -
j_call: TRBJ1-4
cdr3_nt: TGTGCCAGTAGTCGGGGATCCGGAAAACTGTTTTTT
cdr3_aa: CASSRGSGKLFF

cdr3_length: 17
v_call: TRBV9
clone_size: few
d_call: TRBD2
j_call: TRBJ2-5
cdr3_nt: TGTGCCAGCAGCGCACCCCGGAGCGGGACGGACCAAGAGACCCAGTACTTC
cdr3_aa: CASSAPRSGTDQETQYF

cdr3_length: 13
v_call: TRBV18
clone_size: few
d_call: -
j_call: TRBJ1-1
cdr3_nt: TGTGCCAGCTCGCAAAACTGGAACACTGAAGCTTTCTTT
cdr3_aa: CASSQNWNTEAFF